This entry is about one T cell receptor (beta chain). The sample belongs to a study of blood T cell repertoires in COVID-19. The CDR3 covers 14 residues. Germline assignment: CDR1 LNHDA and CDR2 SQIVND (reference sequence). The junction had 9 bases not matched to a gene; V was cut back by 6 bases and J by 7 bases. The protocol was immunoSEQ multiplex PCR, while the TCRdb copy is restricted to in-frame clones and leaves out a portion. The data hold 200,000 to 300,000 clones, with approximately 86% observed a single time. The sequence was obtained from a man aged 25-45 years with active or convalescent COVID-19. The chain carries TRBV19 and TRBJ1-2; 9 bases fit TRBD1. Sequencing used peripheral blood. As DNA, the CDR3 is TGTGCCAGTAGCCAAGGTTACAGGGGGCTTGGCTACACCTTC. Amino acids: CASSQGYRGLGYTF.